The rows below give T cell receptor beta chains drawn from one sample of a study of patients and donors after allogeneic stem cell transplantation. TCRdb passed the RT-PCR reads through MiXCR, listing each CDR3 protein once. The table includes approximately 200,000 distinct CDR3 sequences, around an eighth detected once. Sequencing input: blood, either unsorted or a sorted T cell fraction (not recorded which). The receptor source for this set is a human donor who was either an allogeneic HSCT recipient or a stem cell or donor lymphocyte infusion donor (not recorded which). It is not recorded whose cells these are; they may come from a transplant donor. Each CDR3 is given with its conserved first and last residue. A D gene is named only where the DNA matches it firmly. Rows give clone size only sometimes, using once, few, many, or a class for an expanded clone.

len	v_gene	d_gene	abundance	j_gene	CDR3nt	CDR3aa
15	TRBV5-4	-	-	TRBJ1-1	TGTGCCAGCACCATATCTTCGAATTTGAACACTGAAGCTTTCTTT	CASTISSNLNTEAFF
15	TRBV5-1	-	few	TRBJ1-1	TGCGCCAGCAGCATGGGAATTGGGGCTAGGACTGAAGCTTTCTTT	CASSMGIGARTEAFF
16	TRBV9	TRBD1	few	TRBJ1-2	TGTGCCAGCAGCCCGTACCCCTCTGACAGGGGCCATGGCTACACCTTC	CASSPYPSDRGHGYTF
14	TRBV5-1	TRBD1	few	TRBJ2-7	TGCGCCAGCAGCTTGGCGACAGGGATTAACGAGCAGTACTTC	CASSLATGINEQYF
16	TRBV4-3	TRBD1	-	TRBJ2-7	TGCGCCAGCAGCCAGGGACTGGGACAGGGAACCTACGAGCAGTACTTC	CASSQGLGQGTYEQYF
17	TRBV20-1	-	few	TRBJ2-5	TGCAGTGCAACCCCTCCCGAGGGGGGGCGAGTGGAAGAGACCCAGTACTTC	CSATPPEGGRVEETQYF
14	TRBV7-2	TRBD1	-	TRBJ2-7	TGTGCCAGCAGCGTCCGACAGGGGGCTGGCGAGCAGTACTTC	CASSVRQGAGEQYF
14	TRBV6-1	-	few	TRBJ1-2	TGTGCCAGCAGCGACGGACAGCCGAGATATGGCTACACCTTC	CASSDGQPRYGYTF
14	TRBV12-3/TRBV12-4	-	many	TRBJ1-5	TGTGCCAGCAGTTTCGGGACTGGGGATCAGCCCCAGCATTTT	CASSFGTGDQPQHF
14	TRBV21-1	-	few	TRBJ2-5	TGTGCCAGCAGCAAAGCGGAGGGTCGAGAGACCCAGTACTTC	CASSKAEGRETQYF
15	TRBV7-2	TRBD2	-	TRBJ2-7	TGTGCCAGCAGCCCGAGGAGCGGGGGGAACTACGAGCAGTACTTC	CASSPRSGGNYEQYF
16	TRBV6-5	-	-	TRBJ2-3	TGTGCCAGCAGTTTGTCGAGGGCCGCCGGACCAGATACGCAGTATTTT	CASSLSRAAGPDTQYF
16	TRBV11-3	TRBD2	-	TRBJ2-3	TGTGCCAGCAGCTTTAGCGGGGCCTCTAGCACAGATACGCAGTATTTT	CASSFSGASSTDTQYF
14	TRBV20-1	TRBD1	-	TRBJ2-7	TGCAGTGCTAGAGATTTCGGGACAGGGCTCGAGCAGTACTTC	CSARDFGTGLEQYF
18	TRBV14	-	many	TRBJ2-7	TGTGCCAGCAGCCAAGGAGTCGGCGCAGGGGGGATATCCTACGAGCAGTACTTC	CASSQGVGAGGISYEQYF